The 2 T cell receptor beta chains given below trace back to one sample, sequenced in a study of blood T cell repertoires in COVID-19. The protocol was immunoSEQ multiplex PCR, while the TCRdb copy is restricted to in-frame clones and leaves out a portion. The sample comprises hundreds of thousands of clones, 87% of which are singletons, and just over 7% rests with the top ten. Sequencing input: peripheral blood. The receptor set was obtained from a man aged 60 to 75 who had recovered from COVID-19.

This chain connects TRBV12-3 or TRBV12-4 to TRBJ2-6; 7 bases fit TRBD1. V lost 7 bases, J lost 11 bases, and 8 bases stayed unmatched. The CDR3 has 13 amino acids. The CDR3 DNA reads TGTGCCAGCATTCTGGACAGGTGGGACGTCCTGACTTTC. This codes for CASILDRWDVLTF.

This chain's CDR3 is CASSQYGPGNEKLFF. The CDR3 bases are TGTGCCAGCAGCCAATATGGGCCAGGGAATGAAAAACTGTTTTTT. The rearrangement joins TRBV16 to TRBJ1-4; the D gene is possibly TRBD1 (5 bases). Germline V gene data show CDR1 as KGHSY and CDR2 as FQNENV. This CDR3 is 15 amino acids long. The ends were cut back, 1 base at V and 5 bases at J, with 11 bases in the middle.